The 20 T cell receptor beta chains presented below share a single source sample, sequenced in a study of siplizumab effects on memory and regulatory T cells. Method: immunoSEQ multiplex PCR; TCRdb's copy keeps in-frame clones and lacks some. The sample shows some 63,000 clones, 90% to 98% of them seen only once. The specimen was naive CD8+ T cells sorted from blood. Receptors originate from a human donor in good health.

Concerning this clone itself: Additional DNA sequences in this sample encode the identical CDR3. The chain uses TRBV19 and TRBJ2-1, with 13 bases aligning to TRBD2. The V segment lost 8 bases and the J segment 6 bases; nucleotides outside the gene matches: 4. CDR1 and CDR2 (germline): LNHDA, SQIVND (reference sequence). This CDR3 region has 14 residues. The CDR3 protein is CASSTSGGANEQFF. Written as DNA, the CDR3 is TGTGCCAGTTCTACTAGCGGGGGGGCCAATGAGCAGTTCTTC. Drawing the rest from reference TRBV19 and TRBJ2-1, the complete variable domain is DGGITQSPKYLFRKEGQNVTLSCEQNLNHDAMYWYRQDPGQGLRLIYYSQIVNDFQKGDIAEGYSVSREKKESFPLTVTSAQKNPTAFYLCASSTSGGANEQFFGPGTRLTVL.

This sequence joins TRBV11-2 and TRBJ2-3; 8 nucleotides align to TRBD2. This CDR3 has 16 residues. The V gene end was trimmed by 2 bases and the J gene end by 0 bases; junction bases not matched to a gene: 4. Germline CDR1 reads SGHAT; CDR2 reads FQNNGV. CDR3 bases: TGTGCCAGCAGCTTATCGGGGGGGGCTAGCACAGATACGCAGTATTTT. Amino acid sequence: CASSLSGGASTDTQYF.

V usage is TRBV27 and J usage is TRBJ2-2; TRBD1 agrees at 10 bases. V shed 4 bases, J shed 6 bases, and the junction held 8 bases outside the gene matches. From germline, CDR1 is MNHEY and CDR2 SMNVEV (reference sequence). This CDR3 contains 16 residues. Here the CDR3 DNA reads TGTGCCAGCAGTTGGACAGGGGGTTCAGTAGCCGGGGAGCTGTTTTTT. Its protein is CASSWTGGSVAGELFF.

The rearrangement links TRBV10-1 to TRBJ1-6; possible D gene TRBD1, 5 bases. V shed 5 bases and J shed 4 bases, with 15 bases lying between them. CDR3 length equals 16 residues. CDR1 and CDR2 from the germline V gene are WNHNN and SYGVQD (reference sequence). CDR3 amino acids: CASSPGTDAYNSPLHF. Written as DNA, the CDR3 is TGCGCCAGCAGTCCGGGGACGGACGCTTATAATTCACCCCTCCACTTT.

V is TRBV28 and J is TRBJ1-4, with D tentatively TRBD1 (5 bases). The germline V gene has CDR1 MDHEN and CDR2 SYDVKM. V dropped 5 bases and J dropped 7 bases, with 14 bases sitting between them. The CDR3 has 14 amino acids. CDR3 protein: CASSPAQGGEKLFF. CDR3 sequence (DNA): TGTGCCAGCAGTCCCGCCCAGGGAGGTGAAAAACTGTTTTTT.

This chain links TRBV27 with TRBJ2-7; D might be TRBD1 (6 bases). From germline, CDR1 is MNHEY and CDR2 SMNVEV (reference sequence). V was clipped by 6 bases and J by 2 bases, with 11 bases between them. The CDR3 is 13 residues long. CDR3 nucleotides: TGTGCCAGCAGGAGCGGACAGCCCTACGAGCAGTACTTC. Its protein is CASRSGQPYEQYF.

The rearrangement uses TRBV9 and TRBJ2-2, with 8 positions matching TRBD1. V was pared by 5 bases and J by 4 bases, with 10 bases of the junction left unmatched. Germline CDR1 and CDR2: SGDLS and YYNGEE. This CDR3 region has 16 residues. CDR3 coding DNA: TGTGCCAGCAGAGATGAGACAGGGGCGACCACCGGGGAGCTGTTTTTT. Its protein product is CASRDETGATTGELFF.

The chain has TRBV11-3 and TRBJ2-5; TRBD2 might be the D (6 bases). V dropped 1 base and J dropped 5 bases, with 8 bases sitting between them. CDR3 size: 13 residues. Germline V lookup: CDR1 SGHNT, CDR2 YENEEA. CDR3 nucleotide sequence: TGTGCCAGCAGCTTAGTTGGGGGGGAGACCCAGTACTTC. This gives the protein CASSLVGGETQYF.

This chain uses TRBV7-9 with TRBJ2-7, with TRBD1 identical over 9 bases. Germline-derived CDR1 and CDR2 are SEHNR and FQNEAQ (reference sequence). The CDR3 has 15 amino acids. The V and J ends lost 5 bases and 1 base, in that order; junction bases with no gene match: 6. The CDR3 nucleotides read TGTGCCAGCAGCCCCCGGGACAGGGCGTCCTACGAGCAGTACTTC. Translation gives CASSPRDRASYEQYF. Supplemented by reference TRBV7-9 and TRBJ2-7, the full variable domain reads DTGVSQNPRHKITKRGQNVTFRCDPISEHNRLYWYRQTLGQGPEFLTYFQNEAQLEKSRLLSDRFSAERPKGSFSTLEIQRTEQGDSAMYLCASSPRDRASYEQYFGPGTRLTVT.

The rearrangement joins TRBV4-1 to TRBJ2-3; 8 nucleotides line up with TRBD2. Losses at the gene ends were 2 bases for V and 1 base for J; bases not matched to a gene: 2. In germline, CDR1 is MGHRA, CDR2 YSYEKL. The CDR3 loop spans 15 amino acids. The CDR3 coding sequence is TGCGCCAGCAGCCAACGTAGCGGGGGCACAGATACGCAGTATTTT. Protein product: CASSQRSGGTDTQYF.

The chain couples TRBV11-2 to TRBJ2-7; TRBD1 agrees at 7 bases. The J segment lost 7 bases and the V segment lost 5 bases, leaving 5 bases of the junction unmatched. CDR3 length: 12 amino acids. Germline CDR1 and CDR2: SGHAT and FQNNGV. CDR3 nucleotides: TGTGCCAGCAGCCTGACAGGGCGAGAGCAGTACTTC. Residues: CASSLTGREQYF.

The chain is built from TRBV15 and TRBJ2-5, with D hard to call. Deletions cut 0 bases from V and 3 bases from J, with 8 bases between. CDR3 length: 14 residues. The germline V gene encodes CDR1 LNHNV and CDR2 YYDKDF (reference sequence). The CDR3 is CATSRDSFEETQYF. The CDR3 DNA reads as TGTGCCACCAGCAGAGATTCATTCGAAGAGACCCAGTACTTC.

This chain connects TRBV19 to TRBJ1-2; the match to TRBD1 covers 11 bases. In germline, CDR1 is LNHDA, CDR2 SQIVND (reference sequence). CDR3 length: 15 residues. V lost 3 bases to trimming and J lost 3 bases; unmatched junction nucleotides: 3. The CDR3 sequence is CASSMGTGGYYGYTF. The CDR3 DNA is TGTGCCAGTAGTATGGGGACAGGGGGTTACTATGGCTACACCTTC.

The CDR3 loop is CASSEGYEQYF. The CDR3 DNA is TGTGCCAGCAGTGAAGGGTACGAGCAGTACTTC. This chain links TRBV2 with TRBJ2-7, with unresolved D. V dropped 1 base and J dropped 4 bases, with 2 bases sitting between them. Germline V gives CDR1 SNHLY, CDR2 FYNNEI. The CDR3 length is 11 residues. Variable domain in full (rest from reference TRBV2 and TRBJ2-7): EPEVTQTPSHQVTQMGQEVILRCVPISNHLYFYWYRQILGQKVEFLVSFYNNEISEKSEIFDDQFSVERPDGSNFTLKIRSTKLEDSAMYFCASSEGYEQYFGPGTRLTVT.

The chain is built from TRBV7-6 and TRBJ2-3, with D tentatively TRBD2 (6 bases). CDR1 SGHVS and CDR2 FNYEAQ come from the germline V gene. V was shortened by 3 bases and J by 0 bases, with 16 bases between the two germline ends. CDR3 length: 17 residues. The CDR3 protein is CASSFFNGGASTDTQYF. The CDR3 region has the DNA TGTGCCAGCAGCTTCTTTAATGGCGGGGCGAGCACAGATACGCAGTATTTT.

The chain links TRBV27 to TRBJ2-1; 14 bases are shared with TRBD2. V lost 5 bases and J lost 5; bases outside the gene matches: 11. The CDR3 totals 18 residues. Germline CDR1 MNHEY, CDR2 SMNVEV (reference sequence). The CDR3 region is CASSPRTSGGIPNNEQFF. The CDR3 DNA reads as TGTGCCAGCAGTCCGAGGACTAGCGGGGGGATCCCAAACAATGAGCAGTTCTTC.

The rearrangement links TRBV19 to TRBJ2-2; tentatively, D is TRBD1 or TRBD2 (5 bases each). CDR1 is LNHDA and CDR2 is SQIVND in the germline V gene (reference sequence). The CDR3 length is 15 residues. Trimming shortened V by 1 base and J by 5 bases, and 11 bases separated the two germline ends. This CDR3 is CASSIGGGTTGELFF. CDR3 sequence (DNA): TGTGCCAGTAGTATAGGTGGGGGAACTACCGGGGAGCTGTTTTTT.

The J gene is TRBJ1-1, the V gene TRBV4-2; tentatively, D is TRBD1 (5 bases). Trimming shortened V by 0 bases and J by 0 bases, and 11 bases separated the two germline ends. Germline V lookup: CDR1 LGHNA, CDR2 YNFKEQ. The CDR3 is made up of 16 amino acids. The CDR3 bases are TGTGCCAGCAGCCAAGATATCGGGGGGTTGAACACTGAAGCTTTCTTT. This translates into CASSQDIGGLNTEAFF.

The CDR3 DNA sequence: TGTGCCACCAGCAGAGTCCTGGGTGACACTGAAGCTTTCTTT. This translates into CATSRVLGDTEAFF. This chain connects TRBV15 to TRBJ1-1; D is undetermined. This CDR3 region has 14 residues. V was pared by 1 base and J by 3 bases, with 9 bases between. Germline loops: CDR1 LNHNV, CDR2 YYDKDF (reference sequence).

V usage is TRBV5-4 and J usage is TRBJ2-5; D ambiguous. This CDR3 has 13 residues. Germline CDR1 SGHNT, CDR2 YYREEE (reference sequence). V shed 4 bases and J shed 0 bases, with 7 bases lying between them. The chain's CDR3 is CASSPRDQETQYF. CDR3 DNA: TGTGCCAGCAGCCCTCGTGACCAAGAGACCCAGTACTTC.